The 5 T cell receptor beta chains below all came from one sample that was sequenced in a study of cytomegalovirus exposure and HLA in healthy donors. The PCR contained 60 Vbeta and 13 Jbeta primers. Method: immunoSEQ multiplex PCR; TCRdb's copy keeps in-frame clones and lacks some. The sample lists some 77,000 clones, approximately 80% seen once, with over 20% in the top ten. Sample: PBMCs. All receptors come from a woman in her 50s in good health and CMV-seropositive.

The V and J genes are TRBV11-3 and TRBJ1-5; no reliable D call. This CDR3 is built from 13 residues. Deletions cut 3 bases from V and 3 bases from J, with 6 bases between. Per the germline V gene, CDR1 is SGHNT and CDR2 is YENEEA. The CDR3 region is CASSFDNNQPQHF. DNA for the CDR3: TGTGCCAGCAGCTTCGACAACAATCAGCCCCAGCATTTT. The entire variable domain, with the rest obtained from reference TRBV11-3 and TRBJ1-5, is as follows: EAGVVQSPRYKIIEKKQPVAFWCNPISGHNTLYWYLQNLGQGPELLIRYENEEAVDDSQLPKDRFSAERLKGVDSTLKIQPAELGDSAVYLCASSFDNNQPQHFGDGTRLSIL.

The chain links TRBV5-1 to TRBJ1-2, with D hard to call. The CDR3 is made up of 14 amino acids. Germline lookup yields CDR1 SGHRS and CDR2 YFSETQ. V lost 2 bases and J 1 base, leaving 9 bases between the germline ends. CDR3: CASSFSGFNYGYTF. The CDR3 nucleotides read TGCGCCAGCAGCTTCTCAGGATTTAACTATGGCTACACCTTC.

V usage is TRBV11-3 and J usage is TRBJ2-5; D call uncertain. Trimming pared 5 bases from V and 5 bases from J, leaving 15 bases between. The CDR3 runs 14 residues. From germline, CDR1 is SGHNT and CDR2 YENEEA. CDR3 nucleotides: TGTGCCAGCAGCGAGAGGAGTAAGCAGGAGACCCAGTACTTC. It codes for CASSERSKQETQYF.

This rearrangement joins TRBV12-5 to TRBJ2-3; 8 bases map to TRBD2. The junction had 0 bases not matched to a gene; V was cut back by 3 bases and J by 4 bases. CDR3 length: 13 residues. Germline V gene data show CDR1 as LGHNT and CDR2 as FRNRAP. CDR3 residues: CASGLAGADTQYF. The CDR3 DNA reads TGTGCTAGTGGTTTAGCGGGAGCAGATACGCAGTATTTT. Together with reference TRBV12-5 and TRBJ2-3, the CDR3 gives the full variable domain: DARVTQTPRHKVTEMGQEVTMRCQPILGHNTVFWYRQTMMQGLELLAYFRNRAPLDDSGMPKDRFSAEMPDATLATLKIQPSEPRDSAVYFCASGLAGADTQYFGPGTRLTVL.

This clone is a singleton in its sample. The chain uses TRBV19 and TRBJ1-1; D unresolved. Germline V lookup: CDR1 LNHDA, CDR2 SQIVND (reference sequence). The CDR3 runs 14 residues. Trimming took 1 base from V and 1 from J, leaving 7 bases between them. This chain's CDR3 is CASSIGRQNTEAFF. The CDR3 nucleotides read TGTGCCAGTAGTATAGGTAGACAGAACACTGAAGCTTTCTTT.